Below, one T cell receptor beta chain is given with its context. Its antigen remains unknown. This entry belongs to a study of cytomegalovirus exposure and HLA in healthy donors. Whole-study findings and limits: Later on, analysis showed that most CMV-associated TCR beta chains appeared to be HLA-restricted. Earlier findings revealed that most TCR beta V segments proved productive either about 87% or about 30% of the time.

V shed 0 bases and J 7 bases; nucleotides not matched to a gene: 8. Germline CDR1 is MNHEY and CDR2 is SVGAGI. The CDR3 has 15 amino acids. Primers included in the PCR were 60 Vbeta and 13 Jbeta primers. Using immunoSEQ multiplex PCR, the repertoire was profiled, and TCRdb retains in-frame clones only, with some absent. The table for this sample gives tens of thousands of clones. The clonotype comes from a female donor in good health and CMV-seropositive. Sequencing used PBMCs. The chain recombines TRBV6-5 with TRBJ2-7; TRBD1 aligns across 8 bases. In nucleotides, the CDR3 is TGTGCCAGCAGTTACTCGACCGGACAGGGCGGGGAGCAGTACTTC. It codes for CASSYSTGQGGEQYF.